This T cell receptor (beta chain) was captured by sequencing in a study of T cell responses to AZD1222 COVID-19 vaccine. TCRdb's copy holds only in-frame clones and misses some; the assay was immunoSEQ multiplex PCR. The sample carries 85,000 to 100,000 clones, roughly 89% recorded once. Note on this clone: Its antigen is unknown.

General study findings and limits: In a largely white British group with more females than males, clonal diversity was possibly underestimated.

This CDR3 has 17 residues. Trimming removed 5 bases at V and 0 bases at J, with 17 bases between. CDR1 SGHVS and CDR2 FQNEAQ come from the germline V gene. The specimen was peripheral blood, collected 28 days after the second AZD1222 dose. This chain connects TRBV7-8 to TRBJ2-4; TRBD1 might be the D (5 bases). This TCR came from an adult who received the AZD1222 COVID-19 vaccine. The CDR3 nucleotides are TGTGCCAGCAGCCCGTCGGTGGGGCGAGTAGCCAAAAACATTCAGTACTTC. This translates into CASSPSVGRVAKNIQYF.